These T cell receptor beta chains were read from a single sample in a study of blood T cell repertoires in COVID-19. Here immunoSEQ multiplex PCR was the method, and the copy in TCRdb shows in-frame clones only, minus some. The sample contains 250,000 or so clones, about 80% of which appear only once. The source material was PBMCs or T cells enriched from blood (not recorded which). The origin of the receptors is a man aged 45-65 years who had recovered from COVID-19. Each CDR3 is given with its conserved first and last residue. Each record gives: D gene, J gene, CDR3 length, V gene, clone size, CDR3 DNA, CDR3 protein. D genes are given only for firm matches. Size is stated for part of the rows, as once, few or many counts, or as a class when the clone is expanded.

>.|TRBJ1-1|16|TRBV4-1|.
TGCGCCAGCAGCCTAACGCTTACAGGGAAGGAGGATGAAGCTTTCTTT
CASSLTLTGKEDEAFF
>TRBD2|TRBJ2-3|16|TRBV7-2|.
TGTGCCAGCACCCCCTGGACTAGCGACCCTGGAGGGACGCAGTATTTT
CASTPWTSDPGGTQYF
>TRBD1|TRBJ2-7|12|TRBV18|.
TGTGCCAGCTCACCAGACAGGGTCGAGCAGTACTTC
CASSPDRVEQYF
>.|TRBJ2-2|13|TRBV2|.
TGTGCCAGCAGTGAACGGGTCGCCGGGGAGCTGTTTTTT
CASSERVAGELFF
>.|TRBJ2-3|11|TRBV2|.
TGTGCCAGCAGTATCCAAGATACGCAGTATTTT
CASSIQDTQYF
>TRBD1|TRBJ1-5|14|TRBV7-3|.
TGTGCCAGCAGGAATAGGGGGCTTGGGCAGCCCCAGCATTTT
CASRNRGLGQPQHF
>.|TRBJ1-1|14|TRBV6-2/TRBV6-3|.
TGTGCCAGCAGCCTCGTGGGGAGAGGCACTGAAGCTTTCTTT
CASSLVGRGTEAFF
>.|TRBJ1-5|12|TRBV6-2/TRBV6-3|.
TGTGCCAGCAGTCGGGGCAATCAGCCCCAGCATTTT
CASSRGNQPQHF
>.|TRBJ1-1|16|TRBV27|.
TGTGCCAGCAGTTTAGATCTTGGGGGCAGGTACACTGAAGCTTTCTTT
CASSLDLGGRYTEAFF
>TRBD2|TRBJ2-7|13|TRBV7-3|.
TGTGCCAGCAGCTCCTCGGGGGGCTACGAGCAGTACTTC
CASSSSGGYEQYF
>.|TRBJ2-1|15|TRBV3-1/TRBV3-2|.
TGTGCCAGCAGCCCCAGGCCCCGAATACTCTCTGAGCAGTTCTTC
CASSPRPRILSEQFF
>.|TRBJ1-5|13|TRBV7-2|once
TGTGCCAGCAGGCAGGGGTTCAATCAGCCCCAGCATTTT
CASRQGFNQPQHF
>TRBD2|TRBJ2-5|14|TRBV7-3|.
TGTGCCAGCAGCCCCGCGGGGGGCCAAGAGACCCAGTACTTC
CASSPAGGQETQYF
>TRBD1|TRBJ2-7|16|TRBV18|.
TGTGCCAGCTCCGCAGGACAGGGGGGTAGCTCCTACGAGCAGTACTTC
CASSAGQGGSSYEQYF
>.|TRBJ2-1|15|TRBV7-8|.
TGTGCCAGCAGCTTAAGAACTATTTCCTACAATGAGCAGTTCTTC
CASSLRTISYNEQFF
>TRBD2|TRBJ2-1|15|TRBV10-3|.
TGTGCCATCAACAGCGGGAGCCCCTCCTACAATGAGCAGTTCTTC
CAINSGSPSYNEQFF
>TRBD1|TRBJ1-4|16|TRBV4-1|few
TGCGCCAGCAGCCGCCAGACAGGGGGCTCAAATGAAAAACTGTTTTTT
CASSRQTGGSNEKLFF
>.|TRBJ2-1|17|TRBV11-2|.
TGTGCCAGCAGCCCTAAGGGGCCTAGCGCCCTAGGGTATGAGCAGTTCTTC
CASSPKGPSALGYEQFF
>TRBD1|TRBJ1-4|14|TRBV5-1|.
TGCGCCAGCAGCTTGGTGACAGGGGGTGAAAAACTGTTTTTT
CASSLVTGGEKLFF